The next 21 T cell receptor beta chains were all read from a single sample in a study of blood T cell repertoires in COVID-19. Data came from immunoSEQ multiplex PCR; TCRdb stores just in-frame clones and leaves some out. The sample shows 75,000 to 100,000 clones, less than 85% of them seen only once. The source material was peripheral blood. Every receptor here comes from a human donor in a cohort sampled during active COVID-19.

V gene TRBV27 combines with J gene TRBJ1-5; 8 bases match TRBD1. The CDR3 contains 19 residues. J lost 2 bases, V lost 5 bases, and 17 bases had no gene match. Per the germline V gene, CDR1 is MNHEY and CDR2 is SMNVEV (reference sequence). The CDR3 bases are TGTGCCAGCAGTCGGACCCCCCCAGGGGGCACCTTTGGCAATCAGCCCCAGCATTTT. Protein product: CASSRTPPGGTFGNQPQHF.

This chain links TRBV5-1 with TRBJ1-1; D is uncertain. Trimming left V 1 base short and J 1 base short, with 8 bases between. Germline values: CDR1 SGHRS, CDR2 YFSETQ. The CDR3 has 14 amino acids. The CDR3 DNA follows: TGCGCCAGCAGCTTGTATCAGTCGAACACTGAAGCTTTCTTT. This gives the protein CASSLYQSNTEAFF.

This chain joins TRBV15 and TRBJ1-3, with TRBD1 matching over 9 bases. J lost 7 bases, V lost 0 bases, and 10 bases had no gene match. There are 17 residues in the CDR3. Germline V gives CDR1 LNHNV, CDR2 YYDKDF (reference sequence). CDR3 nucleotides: TGTGCCACCAGCAGAGATTACCCCGGGACAGGGAGGAACACCATATATTTT. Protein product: CATSRDYPGTGRNTIYF.

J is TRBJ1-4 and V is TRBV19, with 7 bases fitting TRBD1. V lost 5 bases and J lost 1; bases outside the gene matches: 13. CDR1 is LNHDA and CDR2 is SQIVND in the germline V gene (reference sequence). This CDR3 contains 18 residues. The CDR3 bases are TGTGCCAGTAGTCGAATAGGGGGCCTCGTCGGAACTAATGAAAAACTGTTTTTT. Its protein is CASSRIGGLVGTNEKLFF. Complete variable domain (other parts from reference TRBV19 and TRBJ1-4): DGGITQSPKYLFRKEGQNVTLSCEQNLNHDAMYWYRQDPGQGLRLIYYSQIVNDFQKGDIAEGYSVSREKKESFPLTVTSAQKNPTAFYLCASSRIGGLVGTNEKLFFGSGTQLSVL.

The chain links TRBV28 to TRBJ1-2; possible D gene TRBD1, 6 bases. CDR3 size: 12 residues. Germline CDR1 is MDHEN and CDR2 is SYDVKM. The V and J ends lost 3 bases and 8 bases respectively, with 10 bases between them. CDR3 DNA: TGTGCCAGCAGTTTCAGGGGCGCAGGCTACACCTTC. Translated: CASSFRGAGYTF.

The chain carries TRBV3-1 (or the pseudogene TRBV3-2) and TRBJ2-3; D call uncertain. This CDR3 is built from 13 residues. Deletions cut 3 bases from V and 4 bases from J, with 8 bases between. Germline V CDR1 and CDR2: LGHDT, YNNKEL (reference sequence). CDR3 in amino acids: CASSHSSPDTQYF. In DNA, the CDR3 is TGTGCCAGCAGCCATTCGTCCCCAGATACGCAGTATTTT.

This chain's CDR3 is CASSITRDSAYEQYF. In DNA form, the CDR3 reads TGTGCCAGTAGTATAACCCGGGACAGTGCCTACGAGCAGTACTTC. The chain has TRBV19 and TRBJ2-7; 7 bases fit TRBD1. The CDR3 sequence is 15 residues long. CDR1 and CDR2 from the germline V gene are LNHDA and SQIVND (reference sequence). Trimming removed 2 bases from V and 2 bases from J; junction bases left unmatched: 6.

CDR3 sequence: CASSLAGQGAQETQYF. The DNA for the CDR3 is TGTGCCAGCAGCCTAGCCGGACAGGGGGCACAAGAGACCCAGTACTTC. The chain couples TRBV6-6 to TRBJ2-5; 11 bases agree with TRBD1. The CDR3 length is 16 residues. V shed 6 bases, J shed 2 bases, and the junction held 8 bases outside the gene matches. In germline, CDR1 is MNHNY, CDR2 SVGAGI (reference sequence).

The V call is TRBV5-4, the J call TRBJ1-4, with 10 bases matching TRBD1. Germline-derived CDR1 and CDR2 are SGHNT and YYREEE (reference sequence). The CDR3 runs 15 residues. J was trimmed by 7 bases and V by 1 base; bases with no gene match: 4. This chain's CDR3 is CASSLRDRGSEKLFF. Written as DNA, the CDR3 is TGTGCCAGCAGCTTGAGGGACAGGGGAAGTGAAAAACTGTTTTTT. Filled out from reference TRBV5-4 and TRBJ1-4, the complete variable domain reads ETGVTQSPTHLIKTRGQQVTLRCSSQSGHNTVSWYQQALGQGPQFIFQYYREEENGRGNFPPRFSGLQFPNYSSELNVNALELDDSALYLCASSLRDRGSEKLFFGSGTQLSVL.

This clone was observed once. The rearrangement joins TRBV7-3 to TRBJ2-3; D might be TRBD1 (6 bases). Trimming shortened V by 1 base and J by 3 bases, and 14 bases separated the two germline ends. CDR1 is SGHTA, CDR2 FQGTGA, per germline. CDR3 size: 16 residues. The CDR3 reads CASSLMTVQGTDTQYF. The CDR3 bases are TGTGCCAGCAGCTTAATGACGGTACAGGGAACAGATACGCAGTATTTT.

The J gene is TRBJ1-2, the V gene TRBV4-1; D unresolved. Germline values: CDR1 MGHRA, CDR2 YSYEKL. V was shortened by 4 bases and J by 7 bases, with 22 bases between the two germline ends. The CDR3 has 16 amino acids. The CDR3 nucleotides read TGCGCCAGCAGCCCGAACCCTGACGGTACGGAGCGTGGCTACACCTTC. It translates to CASSPNPDGTERGYTF.

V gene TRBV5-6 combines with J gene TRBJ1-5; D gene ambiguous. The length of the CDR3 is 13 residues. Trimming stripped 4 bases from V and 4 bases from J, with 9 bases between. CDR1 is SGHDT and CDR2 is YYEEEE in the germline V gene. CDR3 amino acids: CASSTGENQPQHF. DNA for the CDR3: TGTGCCAGCAGCACTGGAGAAAATCAGCCCCAGCATTTT. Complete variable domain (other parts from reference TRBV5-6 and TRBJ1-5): DAGVTQSPTHLIKTRGQQVTLRCSPKSGHDTVSWYQQALGQGPQFIFQYYEEEERQRGNFPDRFSGHQFPNYSSELNVNALLLGDSALYLCASSTGENQPQHFGDGTRLSIL.

CDR3 residues: CASSPRGKDSNEKLFF. In DNA form, the CDR3 reads TGTGCCAGTAGTCCCCGGGGGAAGGACTCTAATGAAAAACTGTTTTTT. The chain links TRBV19 to TRBJ1-4, with D maybe TRBD1 (5 bases). The V end was cut by 5 bases, the J end by 3 bases, with 16 bases between. This CDR3 region has 16 residues. The germline CDR1 and CDR2 sequences are LNHDA and SQIVND (reference sequence).

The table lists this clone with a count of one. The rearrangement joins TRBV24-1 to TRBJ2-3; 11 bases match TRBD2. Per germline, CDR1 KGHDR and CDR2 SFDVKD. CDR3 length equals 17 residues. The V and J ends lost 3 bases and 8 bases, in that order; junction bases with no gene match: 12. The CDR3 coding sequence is TGTGCCACCAGTGATACAGGGACTAGCGGACTTGGGGGTACGCAGTATTTT. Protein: CATSDTGTSGLGGTQYF.

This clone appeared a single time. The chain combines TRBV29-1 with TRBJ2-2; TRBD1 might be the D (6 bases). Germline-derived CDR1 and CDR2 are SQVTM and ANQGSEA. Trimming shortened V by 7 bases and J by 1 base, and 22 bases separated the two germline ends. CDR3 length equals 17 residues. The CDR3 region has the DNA TGCAGCGCTCGTGGAGGCAGGGGCTCGGTGAACACCGGGGAGCTGTTTTTT. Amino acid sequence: CSARGGRGSVNTGELFF.

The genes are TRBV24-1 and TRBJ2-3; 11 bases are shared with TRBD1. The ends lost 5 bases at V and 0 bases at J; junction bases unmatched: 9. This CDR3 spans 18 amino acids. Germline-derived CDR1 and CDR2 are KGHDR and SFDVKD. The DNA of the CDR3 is TGTGCCACCAGTGGGGACCGGGACAGGGGGAGTAGCACAGATACGCAGTATTTT. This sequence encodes CATSGDRDRGSSTDTQYF.

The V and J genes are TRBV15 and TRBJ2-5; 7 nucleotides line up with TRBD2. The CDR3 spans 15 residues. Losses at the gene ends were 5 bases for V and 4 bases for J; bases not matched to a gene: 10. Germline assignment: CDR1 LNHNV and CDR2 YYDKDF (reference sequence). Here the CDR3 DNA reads TGTGCCACCAGCCGGGCTAGCGGCCGGGGAGAGACCCAGTACTTC. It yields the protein CATSRASGRGETQYF.

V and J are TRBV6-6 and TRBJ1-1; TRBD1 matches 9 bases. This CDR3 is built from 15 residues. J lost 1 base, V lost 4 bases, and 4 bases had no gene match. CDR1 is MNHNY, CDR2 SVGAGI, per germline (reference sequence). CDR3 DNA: TGTGCCAGCAGTTCTGCGGGACAGGGGAACACTGAAGCTTTCTTT. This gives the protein CASSSAGQGNTEAFF.

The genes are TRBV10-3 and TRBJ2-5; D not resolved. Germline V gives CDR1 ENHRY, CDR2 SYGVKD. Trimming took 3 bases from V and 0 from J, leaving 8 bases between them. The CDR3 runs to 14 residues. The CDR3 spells CAISDMGHQETQYF. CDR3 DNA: TGTGCCATCAGTGATATGGGCCACCAAGAGACCCAGTACTTC.

CDR3 residues: CASTILPLRGGTLSYNEQFF. CDR3 sequence (DNA): TGTGCCAGCACCATCCTCCCGCTTCGGGGGGGGACCCTATCCTACAATGAGCAGTTCTTC. The rearrangement joins TRBV9 to TRBJ2-1, with 8 bases fitting TRBD2. The V segment lost 6 bases and the J segment 1 base; nucleotides outside the gene matches: 21. Looked up from germline, CDR1 is SGDLS and CDR2 is YYNGEE. The CDR3 has 20 amino acids.

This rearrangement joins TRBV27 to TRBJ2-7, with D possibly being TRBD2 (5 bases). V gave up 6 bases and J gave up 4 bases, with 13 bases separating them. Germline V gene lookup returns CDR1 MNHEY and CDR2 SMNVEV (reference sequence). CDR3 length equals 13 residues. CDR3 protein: CASRAGGPYEQYF. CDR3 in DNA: TGTGCCAGCAGAGCCGGAGGACCATACGAGCAGTACTTC.